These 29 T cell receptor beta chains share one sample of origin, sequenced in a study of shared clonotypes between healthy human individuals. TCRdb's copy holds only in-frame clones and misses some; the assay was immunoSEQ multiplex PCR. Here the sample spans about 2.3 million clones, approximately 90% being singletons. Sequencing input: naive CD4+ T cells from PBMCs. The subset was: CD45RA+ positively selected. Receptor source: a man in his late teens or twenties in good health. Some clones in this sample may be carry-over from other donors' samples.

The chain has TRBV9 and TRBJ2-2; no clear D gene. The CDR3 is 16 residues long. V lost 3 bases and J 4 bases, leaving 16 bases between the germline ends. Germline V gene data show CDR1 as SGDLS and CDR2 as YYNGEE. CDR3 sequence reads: CASSERPFLGTGELFF. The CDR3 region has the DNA TGTGCCAGCAGCGAAAGACCATTTTTGGGCACCGGGGAGCTGTTTTTT.

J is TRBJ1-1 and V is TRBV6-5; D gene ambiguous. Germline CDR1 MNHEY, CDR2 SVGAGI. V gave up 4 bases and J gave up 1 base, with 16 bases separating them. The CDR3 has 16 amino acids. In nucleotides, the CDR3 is TGTGCCAGCAGTTCACTTTCATCCGGGAGGAACACTGAAGCTTTCTTT. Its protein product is CASSSLSSGRNTEAFF.

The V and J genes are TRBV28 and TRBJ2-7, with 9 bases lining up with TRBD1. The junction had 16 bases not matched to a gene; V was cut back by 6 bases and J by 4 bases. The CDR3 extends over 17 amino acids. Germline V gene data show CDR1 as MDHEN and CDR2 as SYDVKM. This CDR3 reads CASRSVPRDRVFYEQYF. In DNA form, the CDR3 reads TGTGCCAGCAGGTCTGTCCCCCGGGACAGGGTGTTTTACGAGCAGTACTTC.

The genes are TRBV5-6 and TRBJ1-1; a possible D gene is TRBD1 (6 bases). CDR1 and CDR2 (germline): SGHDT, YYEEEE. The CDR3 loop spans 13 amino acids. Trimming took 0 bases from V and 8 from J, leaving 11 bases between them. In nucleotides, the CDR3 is TGTGCCAGCAGCTTGGGGAGGGGGGAAGAAGCTTTCTTT. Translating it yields CASSLGRGEEAFF.

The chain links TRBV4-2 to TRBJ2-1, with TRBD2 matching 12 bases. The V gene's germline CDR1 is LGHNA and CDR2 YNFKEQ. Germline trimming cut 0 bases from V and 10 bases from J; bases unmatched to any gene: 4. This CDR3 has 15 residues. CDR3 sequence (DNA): TGTGCCAGCAGCCAAGATCCTAGCGGGAGGGGGGAGCAGTTCTTC. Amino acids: CASSQDPSGRGEQFF.

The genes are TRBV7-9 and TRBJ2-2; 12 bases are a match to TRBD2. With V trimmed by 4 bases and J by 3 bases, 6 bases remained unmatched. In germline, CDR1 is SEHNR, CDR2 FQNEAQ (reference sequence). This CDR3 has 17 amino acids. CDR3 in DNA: TGTGCCAGCAGCTCCCCCGGGACTAGCGGGCACACCGGGGAGCTGTTTTTT. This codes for CASSSPGTSGHTGELFF.

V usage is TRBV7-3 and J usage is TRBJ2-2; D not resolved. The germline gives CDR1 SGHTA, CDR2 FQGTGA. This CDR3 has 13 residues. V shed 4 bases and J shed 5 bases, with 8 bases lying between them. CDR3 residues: CASSSRQTGELFF. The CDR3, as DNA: TGTGCCAGCAGCTCCCGGCAGACCGGGGAGCTGTTTTTT.

CDR3 coding DNA: TGTGCCAGCAGCCCCCCGGGGACAGAGGGTCCTGAAGCTTTCTTT. It yields the protein CASSPPGTEGPEAFF. The V gene is TRBV5-4, the J gene TRBJ1-1, with 7 bases fitting TRBD1. The trim removed 4 bases at V and 6 bases at J, leaving 12 bases unmatched. Per the germline V gene, CDR1 is SGHNT and CDR2 is YYREEE (reference sequence). The CDR3 covers 15 residues.

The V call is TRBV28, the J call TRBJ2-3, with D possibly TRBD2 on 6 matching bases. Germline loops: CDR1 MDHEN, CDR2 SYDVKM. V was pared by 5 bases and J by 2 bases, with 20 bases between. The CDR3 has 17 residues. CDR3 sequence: CASSTRVGGRPTDTQYF. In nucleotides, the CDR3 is TGTGCCAGCAGTACCCGAGTAGGTGGGAGGCCCACAGATACGCAGTATTTT. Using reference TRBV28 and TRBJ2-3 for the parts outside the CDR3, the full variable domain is DVKVTQSSRYLVKRTGEKVFLECVQDMDHENMFWYRQDPGLGLRLIYFSYDVKMKEKGDIPEGYSVSREKKERFSLILESASTNQTSMYLCASSTRVGGRPTDTQYFGPGTRLTVL.

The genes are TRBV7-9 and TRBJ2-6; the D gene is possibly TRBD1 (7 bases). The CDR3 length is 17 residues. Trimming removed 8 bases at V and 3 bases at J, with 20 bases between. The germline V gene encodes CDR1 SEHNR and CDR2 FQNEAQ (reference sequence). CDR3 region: CASFRGTEGYGANVLTF. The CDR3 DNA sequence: TGTGCCAGCTTCCGGGGGACAGAAGGTTATGGGGCCAACGTCCTGACTTTC.

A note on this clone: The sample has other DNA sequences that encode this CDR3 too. The CDR3 protein is CASSLAGGRETQYF. The DNA of the CDR3 is TGTGCCAGCAGCTTAGCGGGAGGGCGGGAGACCCAGTACTTC. The chain couples TRBV7-3 to TRBJ2-5; 9 positions agree with TRBD2. The CDR3 contains 14 residues. The germline V gene has CDR1 SGHTA and CDR2 FQGTGA. Unmatched junction bases numbered 3, after V lost 2 bases and J lost 5 bases.

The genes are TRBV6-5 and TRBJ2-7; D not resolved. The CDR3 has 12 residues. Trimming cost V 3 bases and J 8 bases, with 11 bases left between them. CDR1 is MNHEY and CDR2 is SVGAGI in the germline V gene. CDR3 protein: CASSYSAGQQYF. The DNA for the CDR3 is TGTGCCAGCAGTTATTCTGCTGGACAGCAGTACTTC.

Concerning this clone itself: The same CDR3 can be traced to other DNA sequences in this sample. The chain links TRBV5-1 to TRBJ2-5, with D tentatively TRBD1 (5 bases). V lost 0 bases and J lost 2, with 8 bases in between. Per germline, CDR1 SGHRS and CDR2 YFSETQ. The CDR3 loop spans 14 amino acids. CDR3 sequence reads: CASSLGGAQETQYF. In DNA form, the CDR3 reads TGCGCCAGCAGCTTGGGTGGGGCACAAGAGACCCAGTACTTC.

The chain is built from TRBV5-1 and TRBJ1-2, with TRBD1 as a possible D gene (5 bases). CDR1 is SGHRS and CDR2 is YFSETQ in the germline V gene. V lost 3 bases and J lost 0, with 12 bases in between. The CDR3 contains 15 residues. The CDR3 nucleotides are TGCGCCAGCAGCTCGGGACGGCAAGCTAACTATGGCTACACCTTC. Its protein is CASSSGRQANYGYTF.

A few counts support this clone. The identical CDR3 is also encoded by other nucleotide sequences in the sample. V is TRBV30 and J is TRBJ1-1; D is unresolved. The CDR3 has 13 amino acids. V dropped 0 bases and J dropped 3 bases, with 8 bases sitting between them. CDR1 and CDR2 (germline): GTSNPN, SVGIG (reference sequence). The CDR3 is CAWSVRRDTEAFF. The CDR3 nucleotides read TGTGCCTGGAGTGTCCGGCGGGACACTGAAGCTTTCTTT.

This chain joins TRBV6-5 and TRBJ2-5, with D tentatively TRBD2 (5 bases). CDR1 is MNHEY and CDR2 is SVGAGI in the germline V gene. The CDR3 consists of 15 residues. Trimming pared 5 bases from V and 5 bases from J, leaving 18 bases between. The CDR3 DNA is TGTGCCAGCAGTAAAGGGTCACACTGGGAGGAGACCCAGTACTTC. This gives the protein CASSKGSHWEETQYF.

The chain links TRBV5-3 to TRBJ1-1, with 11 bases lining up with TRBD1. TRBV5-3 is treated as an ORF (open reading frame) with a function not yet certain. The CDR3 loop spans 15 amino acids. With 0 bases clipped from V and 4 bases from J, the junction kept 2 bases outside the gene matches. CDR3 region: CARSLVGTGGTEAFF. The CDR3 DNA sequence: TGTGCCAGAAGCTTGGTAGGGACAGGGGGCACTGAAGCTTTCTTT.

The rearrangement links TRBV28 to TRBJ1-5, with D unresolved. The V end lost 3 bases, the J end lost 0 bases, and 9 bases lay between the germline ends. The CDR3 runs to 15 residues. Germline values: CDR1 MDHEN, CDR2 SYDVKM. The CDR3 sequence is CASSFWLGSNQPQHF. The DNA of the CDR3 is TGTGCCAGCAGTTTTTGGCTTGGTAGCAATCAGCCCCAGCATTTT.

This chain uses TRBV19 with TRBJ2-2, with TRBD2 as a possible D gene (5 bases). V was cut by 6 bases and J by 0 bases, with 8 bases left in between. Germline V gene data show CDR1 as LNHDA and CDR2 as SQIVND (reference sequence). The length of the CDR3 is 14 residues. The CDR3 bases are TGTGCCAGTAGGCGGGCAGCGAACACCGGGGAGCTGTTTTTT. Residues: CASRRAANTGELFF.

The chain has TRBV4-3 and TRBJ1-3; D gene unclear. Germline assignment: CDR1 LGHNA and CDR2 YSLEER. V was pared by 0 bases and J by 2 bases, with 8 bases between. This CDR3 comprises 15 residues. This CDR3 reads CASSQERAPGNTIYF. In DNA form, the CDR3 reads TGCGCCAGCAGCCAAGAAAGGGCCCCTGGAAACACCATATATTTT.

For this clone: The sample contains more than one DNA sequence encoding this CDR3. As DNA, the CDR3 is TGTGCCAGCTCACAGGACAGGGGGCCTGGAAACACCATATATTTT. It codes for CASSQDRGPGNTIYF. The chain has TRBV18 and TRBJ1-3, with 11 positions matching TRBD1. The germline gives CDR1 KGHSH, CDR2 LQKENI. After removal of 4 bases from V and 2 bases from J, the junction contained 1 base not matched to a gene. The CDR3 extends over 15 amino acids.

In DNA, the CDR3 is TGCAGCGCAGCTTGGGGGGCGGGGGTCGAGCAGTACTTC. Protein sequence: CSAAWGAGVEQYF. The genes are TRBV29-1 and TRBJ2-7; D may be TRBD2 (7 bases). V was trimmed by 7 bases and J by 6 bases, leaving 19 bases between them. The CDR3 is 13 amino acids. The germline V gene encodes CDR1 SQVTM and CDR2 ANQGSEA.

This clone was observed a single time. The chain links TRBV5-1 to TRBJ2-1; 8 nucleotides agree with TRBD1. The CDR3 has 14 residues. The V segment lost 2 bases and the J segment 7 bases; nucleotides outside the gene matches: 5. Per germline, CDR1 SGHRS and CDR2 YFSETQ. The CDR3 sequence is CASSLDRGMNEQFF. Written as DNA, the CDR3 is TGCGCCAGCAGCTTAGACAGGGGTATGAATGAGCAGTTCTTC.

DNA for the CDR3: TGTGCCAGCTCACCACCGGCTGGACAGGGAAGATCTAGCACAGATACGCAGTATTTT. Residues: CASSPPAGQGRSSTDTQYF. The chain combines TRBV18 with TRBJ2-3; 8 bases map to TRBD1. CDR3 length: 19 residues. The V and J ends lost 0 bases and 0 bases, in that order; junction bases with no gene match: 11. CDR1 is KGHSH, CDR2 LQKENI, per germline.

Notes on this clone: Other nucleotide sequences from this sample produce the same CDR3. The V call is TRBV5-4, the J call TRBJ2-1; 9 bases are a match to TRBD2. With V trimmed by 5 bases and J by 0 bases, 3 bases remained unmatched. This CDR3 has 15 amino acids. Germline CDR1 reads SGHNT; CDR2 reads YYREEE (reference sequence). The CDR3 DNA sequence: TGTGCCAGCAGTCCTAGCGGGAACTCCTACAATGAGCAGTTCTTC. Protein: CASSPSGNSYNEQFF.

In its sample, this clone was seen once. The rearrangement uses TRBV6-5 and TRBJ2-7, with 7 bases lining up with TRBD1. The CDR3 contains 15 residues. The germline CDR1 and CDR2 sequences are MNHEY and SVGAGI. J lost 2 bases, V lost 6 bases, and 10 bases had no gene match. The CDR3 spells CASSPGQAGTYEQYF. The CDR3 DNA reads TGTGCCAGCAGCCCCGGACAGGCTGGTACCTACGAGCAGTACTTC.

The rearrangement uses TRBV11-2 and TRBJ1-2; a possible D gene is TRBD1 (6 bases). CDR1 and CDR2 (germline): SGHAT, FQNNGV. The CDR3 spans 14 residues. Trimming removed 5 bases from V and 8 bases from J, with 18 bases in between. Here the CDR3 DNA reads TGTGCCAGCAGCCCACGACAGGAGGTGAAGGGCTACACCTTC. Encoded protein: CASSPRQEVKGYTF.

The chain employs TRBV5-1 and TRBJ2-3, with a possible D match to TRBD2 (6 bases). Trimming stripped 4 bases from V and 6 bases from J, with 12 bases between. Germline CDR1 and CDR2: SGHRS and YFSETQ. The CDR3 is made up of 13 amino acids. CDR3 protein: CASSLGDSDTQYF. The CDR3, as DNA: TGCGCCAGCAGCCTAGGGGACTCCGATACGCAGTATTTT.

The DNA of the CDR3 is TGTGCCAGTCGTAAGCGGGAGGGCCCTCGAGAGACCCAGTACTTC. This gives the protein CASRKREGPRETQYF. The rearrangement links TRBV19 to TRBJ2-5, with 10 bases matching TRBD2. The CDR3 sequence is 15 residues long. In germline, CDR1 is LNHDA, CDR2 SQIVND (reference sequence). The V and J ends lost 8 bases and 4 bases, in that order; junction bases with no gene match: 10. The variable domain in full, completed from reference TRBV19 and TRBJ2-5, reads DGGITQSPKYLFRKEGQNVTLSCEQNLNHDAMYWYRQDPGQGLRLIYYSQIVNDFQKGDIAEGYSVSREKKESFPLTVTSAQKNPTAFYLCASRKREGPRETQYFGPGTRLLVL.